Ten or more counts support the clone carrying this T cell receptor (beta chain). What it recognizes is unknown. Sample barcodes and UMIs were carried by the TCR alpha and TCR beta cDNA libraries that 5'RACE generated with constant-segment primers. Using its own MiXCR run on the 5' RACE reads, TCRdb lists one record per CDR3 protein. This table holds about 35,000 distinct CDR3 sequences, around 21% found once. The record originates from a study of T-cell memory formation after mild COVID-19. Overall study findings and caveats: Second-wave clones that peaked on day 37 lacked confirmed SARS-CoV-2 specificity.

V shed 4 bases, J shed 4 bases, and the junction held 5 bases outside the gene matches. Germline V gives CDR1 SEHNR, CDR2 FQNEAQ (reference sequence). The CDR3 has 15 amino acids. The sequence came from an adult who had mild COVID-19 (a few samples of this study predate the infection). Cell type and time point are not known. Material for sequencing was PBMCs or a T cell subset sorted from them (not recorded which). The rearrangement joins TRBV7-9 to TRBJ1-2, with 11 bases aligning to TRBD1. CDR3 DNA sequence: TGTGCCAGCAGCTACGGACAGGGGGCCAGCTATGGCTACACCTTC. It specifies CASSYGQGASYGYTF.